This paragraph covers one T cell receptor beta chain sequence. What it binds is unknown. The protocol was immunoSEQ multiplex PCR, while the TCRdb copy is restricted to in-frame clones and leaves out a portion. The sample lists 130,000 to 150,000 clones, around nine tenths occurring once. The sample belongs to a study of T cell responses to AZD1222 COVID-19 vaccine. Study-wide points: Targets within unmutated variant regions were reportedly found for nearly half of spike-specific TCRs. Possibly, clonal diversity was underestimated; donors were largely white British and included more females. Recipients of two AZD1222 doses showed rising Spike-specific TCR breadth and depth.

The CDR3 runs 12 residues. V gave up 5 bases and J gave up 3 bases, with 8 bases separating them. CDR1 is SGHVS, CDR2 FQNEAQ, per germline. The source material was peripheral blood, sampled on day 0 of AZD1222 vaccination. The chain uses TRBV7-8 and TRBJ2-7, with D unresolved. The source of this sequence is an adult in good health. CDR3 DNA sequence: TGTGCCAGCAGCCCGGTGAACTACGAGCAGTACTTC. This translates into CASSPVNYEQYF. Full variable domain (rest looked up from reference TRBV7-8 and TRBJ2-7): GAGVSQSPRYKVAKRGQDVALRCDPISGHVSLFWYQQALGQGPEFLTYFQNEAQLDKSGLPSDRFFAERPEGSVSTLKIQRTQQEDSAVYLCASSPVNYEQYFGPGTRLTVT.